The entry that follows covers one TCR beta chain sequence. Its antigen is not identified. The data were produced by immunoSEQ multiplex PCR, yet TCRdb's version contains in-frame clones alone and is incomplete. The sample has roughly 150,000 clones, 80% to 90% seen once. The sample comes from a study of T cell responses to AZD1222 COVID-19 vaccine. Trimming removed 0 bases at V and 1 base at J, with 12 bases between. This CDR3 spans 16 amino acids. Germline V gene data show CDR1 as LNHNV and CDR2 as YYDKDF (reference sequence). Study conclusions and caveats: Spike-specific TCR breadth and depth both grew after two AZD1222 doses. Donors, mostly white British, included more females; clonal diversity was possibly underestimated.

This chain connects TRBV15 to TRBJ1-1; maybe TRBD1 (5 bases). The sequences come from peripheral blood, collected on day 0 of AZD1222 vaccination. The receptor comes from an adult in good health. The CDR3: CATSRDVGGTNTEAFF. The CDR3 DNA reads TGTGCCACCAGCAGAGATGTGGGAGGGACGAACACTGAAGCTTTCTTT.